This TCR beta chain originates from a study of cytomegalovirus exposure and HLA in healthy donors. Findings and limits, study-wide: CMV antigen specificity of a few CMV-associated chains was confirmed in vitro. Exclusion applied to some V segments, including TRBV6-2 and TRBV6-3, as they were indistinguishable.

Turning to this clone: No antigen is known for it.

This CDR3 has 16 residues. V was clipped by 2 bases and J by 0 bases, with 14 bases between them. Per the germline V gene, CDR1 is MDHEN and CDR2 is SYDVKM. The PCR made use of 60 Vbeta and 13 Jbeta primers. Clones were read by immunoSEQ multiplex PCR, and TCRdb kept only the in-frame ones, dropping some. The sample carries approximately 130,000 clones, more than 70% recorded once. The sequence was collected from a woman aged 25 to 39 in good health and CMV-seropositive. The sample taken for sequencing was PBMCs. The gene calls are TRBV28 and TRBJ2-7; the D gene is possibly TRBD2 (5 bases). The CDR3 sequence: CASSLEGGLGSYEQYF. As DNA, the CDR3 is TGTGCCAGCAGTTTAGAGGGCGGGTTAGGCTCCTACGAGCAGTACTTC. The entire variable domain, with the rest obtained from reference TRBV28 and TRBJ2-7, is as follows: DVKVTQSSRYLVKRTGEKVFLECVQDMDHENMFWYRQDPGLGLRLIYFSYDVKMKEKGDIPEGYSVSREKKERFSLILESASTNQTSMYLCASSLEGGLGSYEQYFGPGTRLTVT.